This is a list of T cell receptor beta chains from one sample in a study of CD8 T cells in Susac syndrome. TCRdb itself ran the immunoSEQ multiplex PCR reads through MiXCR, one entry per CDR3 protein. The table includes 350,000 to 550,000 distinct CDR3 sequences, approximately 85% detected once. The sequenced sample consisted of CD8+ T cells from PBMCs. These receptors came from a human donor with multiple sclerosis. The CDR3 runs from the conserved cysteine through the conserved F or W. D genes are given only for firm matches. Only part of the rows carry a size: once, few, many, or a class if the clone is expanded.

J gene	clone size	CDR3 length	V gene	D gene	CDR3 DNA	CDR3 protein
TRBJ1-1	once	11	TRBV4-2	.	TGTGCCAGCAGCCAAGAAGGGCAAGCTTTCTTT	CASSQEGQAFF
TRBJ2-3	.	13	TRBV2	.	TGTGCCAGTGACAGTTCCTACACAGATACGCAGTATTTT	CASDSSYTDTQYF
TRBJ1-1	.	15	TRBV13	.	TGTGCCAGCAGCTCCAAAGGGCAGATGAACACTGAAGCTTTCTTT	CASSSKGQMNTEAFF
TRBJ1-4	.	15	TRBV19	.	TGTGCCAGTAGTATCGACAGGCTGATGAATGAAAAACTGTTTTTT	CASSIDRLMNEKLFF
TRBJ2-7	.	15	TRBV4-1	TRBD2	TGCGCCAGCAGCCATCTTCGGGGGGAATCCTACGAGCAGTACTTC	CASSHLRGESYEQYF
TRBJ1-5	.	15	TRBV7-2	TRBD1	TGTGCCAGCAGCTTATCAGGGGGTATATTAGAGCCCCAGCATTTT	CASSLSGGILEPQHF
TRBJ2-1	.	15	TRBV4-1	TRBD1	TGCGCCAGTCGCTTATACGGGACAGACTACAATGAGCAGTTCTTC	CASRLYGTDYNEQFF
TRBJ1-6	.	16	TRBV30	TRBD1	TGTGCCTGGAGTGCCCCGACGGGACAGATCTTTTCACCCCTCCACTTT	CAWSAPTGQIFSPLHF
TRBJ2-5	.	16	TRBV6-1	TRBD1	TGTGCCAGCAGTCCCGGAGGGACAGGGCTTGGGGAGACCCAGTACTTC	CASSPGGTGLGETQYF
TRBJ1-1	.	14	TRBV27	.	TGTGCCACCCGAGCCCTAGGGGTGAACACTGAAGCTTTCTTT	CATRALGVNTEAFF
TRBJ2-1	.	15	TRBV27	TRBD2	TGTGCCAGCAGTTTAGGACTAGGTGGGGACAATGAGCAGTTCTTC	CASSLGLGGDNEQFF
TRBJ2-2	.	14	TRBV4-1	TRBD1	TGCGCCAGCAGCCAATTGACAGGGCTCGGGGAGCTGTTTTTT	CASSQLTGLGELFF
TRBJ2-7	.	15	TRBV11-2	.	TGTGCCAGCAGTGACCCGGGACACCTATTTTACGAGCAGTACTTC	CASSDPGHLFYEQYF